The rows below give T cell receptor beta chains drawn from one sample of a study of T cell changes during pregnancy in multiple sclerosis. Libraries were prepared by immunoSEQ multiplex PCR; TCRdb keeps only in-frame clonotypes and omits some of them. The sample holds around 40,000 clones, 75% to 90% seen once. The starting material was CD4+ T cells from peripheral blood mononuclear cells, obtained in the first trimester of pregnancy. These receptor sequences come from a female donor with multiple sclerosis, enrolled in a pregnancy study. Each CDR3 is given with its conserved first and last residue. Each record gives: clone size, D gene, J gene, V gene, CDR3 protein, CDR3 DNA. D genes are given only for firm matches. Some rows mark clone size as missing; the rest say once, few, many or name a class of expanded clone.

- | TRBD2 | TRBJ2-7 | TRBV28 | CASSSQAGALTGGYF | TGTGCCAGCAGTTCCCAAGCGGGAGCCCTAACGGGTGGGTACTTC
- | TRBD1 | TRBJ1-1 | TRBV6-6 | CASKNGDRGIWEAFF | TGTGCCAGCAAAAACGGGGACAGGGGAATATGGGAAGCTTTCTTT
few | TRBD1 | TRBJ1-1 | TRBV7-9 | CASMWGTGLTEAFF | TGTGCCAGCATGTGGGGGACAGGGCTCACTGAAGCTTTCTTT
- | - | TRBJ2-1 | TRBV10-3 | CAISERTSNEQFF | TGTGCCATCAGTGAAAGAACTAGCAATGAGCAGTTCTTC
- | TRBD1 | TRBJ1-3 | TRBV4-3 | CASSQVTGARTGNTIYF | TGCGCCAGCAGCCAGGTGACAGGGGCAAGAACTGGAAACACCATATATTTT
- | TRBD1 | TRBJ2-7 | TRBV2 | CASRTPGQELPLF | TGTGCCAGCAGAACACCAGGACAGGAACTTCCCCTCTTC
- | - | TRBJ2-7 | TRBV7-2 | CASSLVGEEGYEQYF | TGTGCCAGCAGCTTAGTGGGGGAGGAGGGCTACGAGCAGTACTTC
- | TRBD1 | TRBJ2-5 | TRBV18 | CASSPGTVETQYF | TGTGCCAGCTCACCAGGGACAGTAGAGACCCAGTACTTC
- | - | TRBJ1-5 | TRBV5-6 | CASSAWGGNQPQHF | TGTGCCAGCAGCGCCTGGGGCGGCAATCAGCCCCAGCATTTT
- | TRBD1 | TRBJ1-4 | TRBV4-1 | CASSHPLGTGAKSPNEKLFF | TGCGCCAGCAGCCACCCTTTAGGGACAGGGGCGAAGAGTCCTAATGAAAAACTGTTTTTT
- | - | TRBJ2-3 | TRBV7-2 | CASSNYESTDTQYF | TGTGCCAGCAGCAACTACGAGAGCACAGATACGCAGTATTTT
- | - | TRBJ1-2 | TRBV6-1 | CASSERPTPNYGYTF | TGTGCCAGCAGTGAACGACCGACTCCTAACTATGGCTACACCTTC
- | - | TRBJ2-1 | TRBV11-3 | CASSQTGNEQFF | TGTGCCAGCAGCCAGACCGGGAATGAGCAGTTCTTC
- | TRBD2 | TRBJ2-3 | TRBV7-8 | CASSSRLAALGADTQYF | TGTGCCAGCAGCTCCAGACTAGCCGCACTAGGGGCAGATACGCAGTATTTT
- | TRBD1 | TRBJ2-2 | TRBV5-1 | CASSGTGTTGELFF | TGCGCCAGCTCCGGGACAGGGACCACCGGGGAGCTGTTTTTT
- | TRBD1 | TRBJ2-7 | TRBV29-1 | CSVKIDRVVHEQYF | TGCAGCGTTAAAATTGACAGGGTGGTACACGAGCAGTACTTC
- | - | TRBJ1-1 | TRBV30 | CAFHGQFQNTEAFF | TGTGCCTTCCATGGACAGTTCCAGAACACTGAAGCTTTCTTT
- | TRBD1 | TRBJ2-5 | TRBV2 | CASRSGQGETQYF | TGTGCCAGCAGGAGTGGACAGGGGGAGACCCAGTACTTC
- | TRBD1 | TRBJ1-1 | TRBV11-2 | CASILTGGTEAFF | TGTGCCAGCATCTTAACAGGGGGCACTGAAGCTTTCTTT
- | TRBD1 | TRBJ2-7 | TRBV5-1 | CASSLQGSSYEQYF | TGCGCCAGCAGCTTACAGGGGTCAAGCTACGAGCAGTACTTC
- | - | TRBJ1-1 | TRBV6-5 | CASRRDVNTEAFF | TGTGCCAGCAGGCGGGACGTCAACACTGAAGCTTTCTTT
- | - | TRBJ1-1 | TRBV9 | CASSVQGLGTEAFF | TGTGCCAGCAGCGTGCAGGGGTTGGGTACTGAAGCTTTCTTT
- | TRBD1 | TRBJ1-1 | TRBV19 | CASTSDRVNTEAFF | TGTGCCAGTACCTCGGACAGGGTGAACACTGAAGCTTTCTTT
once | TRBD2 | TRBJ2-7 | TRBV6-1 | CASNEGGTSIYEQYF | TGTGCCAGCAACGAAGGAGGGACTAGCATTTACGAGCAGTACTTC
- | - | TRBJ1-3 | TRBV9 | CASSVEAGTGNTIYF | TGTGCCAGCAGCGTCGAGGCAGGGACTGGAAACACCATATATTTT
- | - | TRBJ1-5 | TRBV5-1 | CASSLDGRTSNQPQHF | TGCGCCAGCAGCTTGGATGGGCGGACAAGCAATCAGCCCCAGCATTTT
- | - | TRBJ2-3 | TRBV18 | CASSLRGAGETDTQYF | TGTGCCAGCTCGCTCCGAGGGGCAGGGGAGACAGATACGCAGTATTTT
- | TRBD1 | TRBJ2-5 | TRBV7-9 | CASSLVRDRETQYF | TGTGCCAGCAGCTTAGTCCGGGACAGGGAGACCCAGTACTTC
- | - | TRBJ1-1 | TRBV30 | CAARGSRAEAFF | TGTGCCGCCCGAGGGAGCAGAGCTGAAGCTTTCTTT
- | - | TRBJ2-3 | TRBV5-1 | CASSRWDTPGDTQYF | TGCGCCAGCAGCCGATGGGACACCCCAGGGGATACGCAGTATTTT
- | - | TRBJ2-1 | TRBV4-3 | CASSQEGGTAAGLKVNEQFF | TGCGCCAGCAGCCAAGAAGGCGGAACCGCCGCGGGGCTTAAGGTTAATGAGCAGTTCTTC
- | TRBD1 | TRBJ1-2 | TRBV30 | CAWSRTGEYGYTF | TGTGCCTGGAGTCGGACAGGGGAGTATGGCTACACCTTC
- | TRBD2 | TRBJ2-1 | TRBV14 | CASSQEGLLGLAGVRYNEQFF | TGTGCCAGCAGCCAAGAAGGGTTGTTAGGACTAGCGGGAGTTCGGTACAATGAGCAGTTCTTC
- | TRBD1 | TRBJ1-4 | TRBV5-1 | CASSFGTAEKLFF | TGCGCCAGCAGCTTTGGGACAGCCGAAAAACTGTTTTTT
- | TRBD1 | TRBJ1-2 | TRBV7-2 | CASSPTGVAHGYTF | TGTGCCAGCAGCCCCACAGGGGTGGCCCATGGCTACACCTTC
- | TRBD2 | TRBJ2-5 | TRBV5-1 | CASSLRGGETQYF | TGCGCCAGCAGCTTGCGGGGGGGAGAGACCCAGTACTTC
- | TRBD1 | TRBJ1-1 | TRBV7-9 | CASSSPGDRDTEAFF | TGTGCCAGCAGCTCGCCCGGGGACAGGGACACTGAAGCTTTCTTT
- | - | TRBJ2-7 | TRBV28 | CASSLGGGFIYEQYF | TGTGCCAGCAGTTTGGGAGGCGGATTCATATACGAGCAGTACTTC
- | TRBD2 | TRBJ2-7 | TRBV30 | CASQSGSGYEQYF | TGTGCCTCTCAGAGCGGGAGCGGGTACGAGCAGTACTTC
few | - | TRBJ2-1 | TRBV25-1 | CASSELTAPSRNEQFF | TGTGCCAGCAGTGAACTCACGGCTCCTAGTCGAAATGAGCAGTTCTTC
- | TRBD1 | TRBJ2-7 | TRBV18 | CASSPGTGGNEQYF | TGTGCCAGCTCACCAGGGACAGGGGGTAATGAGCAGTACTTC
- | TRBD2 | TRBJ2-3 | TRBV7-2 | CASSLAGGATDTQYF | TGTGCCAGCAGCTTAGCGGGAGGGGCCACAGATACGCAGTATTTT
- | - | TRBJ2-7 | TRBV13 | CASSLRRGSSYEQYF | TGTGCCAGCAGCCTACGCAGGGGCAGCTCCTACGAGCAGTACTTC
- | TRBD2 | TRBJ2-1 | TRBV5-6 | CASSFGLAGEKDNEQFF | TGTGCCAGCAGCTTCGGACTAGCGGGAGAGAAGGACAATGAGCAGTTCTTC